Listed here are 20 T cell receptor beta chains from one sample, sequenced in a study of blood T cell repertoires in COVID-19. Produced via immunoSEQ multiplex PCR; TCRdb's table is partial and in-frame only. The data contain 100,000 to 130,000 clones, roughly 84% of them seen just once; the ten biggest clones take up 4.2%. The specimen sequenced was peripheral blood. The receptors were sampled from a human donor in a cohort sampled during active COVID-19.

This chain connects TRBV24-1 to TRBJ2-1; 7 positions match TRBD2. CDR3 length: 15 residues. From germline, CDR1 is KGHDR and CDR2 SFDVKD. The junction had 6 bases not matched to a gene; V was cut back by 6 bases and J by 2 bases. CDR3 protein: CATSIASGTYNEQFF. CDR3 nucleotides: TGTGCCACCAGTATAGCTAGCGGAACCTACAATGAGCAGTTCTTC.

This clone is a singleton in its sample. The rearrangement joins TRBV4-3 to TRBJ2-3, with 13 bases fitting TRBD2. Germline loops: CDR1 LGHNA, CDR2 YSLEER. This CDR3 spans 16 amino acids. The V and J ends lost 3 bases and 3 bases, in that order; junction bases with no gene match: 3. Written as DNA, the CDR3 is TGCGCCAGCAGCCAGGGGGGACTAGCGGGAACAGATACGCAGTATTTT. This translates into CASSQGGLAGTDTQYF.

The chain combines TRBV7-2 with TRBJ2-7; perhaps TRBD1 as D (5 bases). The germline CDR1 and CDR2 sequences are SGHTA and FQGNSA. Trimming stripped 5 bases from V and 2 bases from J, with 13 bases between. This CDR3 has 14 residues. The CDR3 nucleotides are TGTGCCAGCAGCGCTTCCCAGGGTCCCTACGAGCAGTACTTC. It is translated as CASSASQGPYEQYF.

V and J are TRBV29-1 and TRBJ1-3; a weak D match, TRBD1 (5 bases). The ends were cut back, 1 base at V and 0 bases at J, with 13 bases in the middle. Germline V gives CDR1 SQVTM, CDR2 ANQGSEA. The CDR3 runs 16 residues. CDR3 bases: TGCAGCGTTGAAGGTCTCAGGGATCCCTCTGGAAACACCATATATTTT. Residues: CSVEGLRDPSGNTIYF.

This clone was recorded once. Relative to the germline gene, one junction end is altered; a read error may explain this. Other DNA variants within this sample encode the same CDR3. This chain links TRBV27 with TRBJ2-1, with 12 bases that match TRBD2. The CDR3 loop spans 16 amino acids. Germline-derived CDR1 and CDR2 are MNHEY and SMNVEV (reference sequence). CDR3 in DNA: TGTGCCAGCAGTCTATCGACTAGCGGGGGCTACAATGAGCAGTTCTTC. It encodes CASSLSTSGGYNEQFF.

The CDR3 DNA reads TGCGCCAGCAGCTTGAGTGACAGGGCGGGTAATGAGCAGTTCTTC. Encoded protein: CASSLSDRAGNEQFF. J is TRBJ2-1 and V is TRBV5-1; TRBD1 matches 7 bases. The CDR3 has 15 amino acids. V shed 1 base and J 7 bases; nucleotides not matched to a gene: 8. Germline V gene data show CDR1 as SGHRS and CDR2 as YFSETQ. Using reference TRBV5-1 and TRBJ2-1 for the parts outside the CDR3, the full variable domain is KAGVTQTPRYLIKTRGQQVTLSCSPISGHRSVSWYQQTPGQGLQFLFEYFSETQRNKGNFPGRFSGRQFSNSRSEMNVSTLELGDSALYLCASSLSDRAGNEQFFGPGTRLTVL.

The rearrangement uses TRBV6-6 and TRBJ1-2; no firm D call. The CDR3 extends over 14 amino acids. The V end lost 6 bases, the J end lost 2 bases, and 13 bases lay between the germline ends. Germline-derived CDR1 and CDR2 are MNHNY and SVGAGI (reference sequence). The CDR3 region is CASSRGSTNYGYTF. The CDR3 DNA is TGTGCCAGCAGCCGCGGGAGTACAAACTATGGCTACACCTTC.

The chain is built from TRBV11-3 and TRBJ2-1; 7 nucleotides agree with TRBD2. The V and J ends lost 5 bases and 4 bases, in that order; junction bases with no gene match: 8. Germline CDR1 and CDR2: SGHNT and YENEEA. The CDR3 totals 15 residues. The CDR3 coding sequence is TGTGCCAGCAGCCTGGCCGGGACTAAATACAATGAGCAGTTCTTC. Translation gives CASSLAGTKYNEQFF.

CDR3: CASSQVLFDTQYF. The DNA for the CDR3 is TGTGCCAGCAGCCAAGTATTGTTTGATACGCAGTATTTT. The chain recombines TRBV14 with TRBJ2-3; unclear D gene. V was pared by 1 base and J by 6 bases, with 8 bases between. The CDR3 runs 13 residues. Germline-derived CDR1 and CDR2 are SGHDN and FVKESK.

This clone was recorded once. The chain recombines TRBV10-3 with TRBJ1-5, with 7 bases that match TRBD1. The J segment lost 3 bases and the V segment lost 4 bases, leaving 3 bases of the junction unmatched. This CDR3 has 14 amino acids. Germline V CDR1 and CDR2: ENHRY, SYGVKD. CDR3 bases: TGTGCCATCAGTGGGGGACAGAACAATCAGCCCCAGCATTTT. Protein: CAISGGQNNQPQHF.

The J gene is TRBJ2-5, the V gene TRBV7-2; 10 nucleotides align to TRBD2. The CDR3 extends over 17 amino acids. V lost 2 bases and J lost 5; bases outside the gene matches: 11. The germline gives CDR1 SGHTA, CDR2 FQGNSA. CDR3: CASSLTATSGLSETQYF. The CDR3 DNA reads TGTGCCAGCAGCTTAACCGCGACTAGCGGGCTGAGTGAGACCCAGTACTTC.

V and J are TRBV7-2 and TRBJ1-6; 9 bases fit TRBD1. This CDR3 has 15 amino acids. Germline V gene data show CDR1 as SGHTA and CDR2 as FQGNSA. The junction had 6 bases not matched to a gene; V was cut back by 4 bases and J by 8 bases. The CDR3 DNA reads TGTGCCAGCAGCTCAACAGGGGGCCGGGATTCACCCCTCCACTTT. It yields the protein CASSSTGGRDSPLHF.

The chain carries TRBV14 and TRBJ1-3; 7 bases fit TRBD1. The germline V gene has CDR1 SGHDN and CDR2 FVKESK. V trimming: 1 base; J trimming: 4 bases; junction bases outside the gene matches: 7. The CDR3 length is 16 residues. This CDR3 reads CASSQGPQGYGNTIYF. CDR3 nucleotide sequence: TGTGCCAGCAGCCAAGGACCACAGGGGTACGGAAACACCATATATTTT.

This clone was seen more than once but under ten times. The CDR3 DNA follows: TGTGCCAGCAGCCAAGATAGCGTCAGAAACACCGGGGAGCTGTTTTTT. Protein: CASSQDSVRNTGELFF. The chain employs TRBV14 and TRBJ2-2; the D gene is possibly TRBD2 (5 bases). The CDR3 extends over 16 amino acids. CDR1 and CDR2 from the germline V gene are SGHDN and FVKESK. The V gene lost 0 bases and the J gene lost 2 bases, with 10 bases spanning the gap.

This clone was observed a single time. This sequence joins TRBV7-2 and TRBJ2-1, with TRBD2 matching over 8 bases. Germline trimming cut 0 bases from V and 0 bases from J; bases unmatched to any gene: 4. This CDR3 region has 17 residues. Germline V gene lookup returns CDR1 SGHTA and CDR2 FQGNSA. The CDR3 nucleotides read TGTGCCAGCAGCTTAGCGGGGAGCGGGAGCTCCTACAATGAGCAGTTCTTC. Translated, it gives CASSLAGSGSSYNEQFF.

The genes are TRBV20-1 and TRBJ1-1; D is ambiguous. Looked up from germline, CDR1 is DFQATT and CDR2 is SNEGSKA (reference sequence). CDR3 length equals 11 residues. V lost 0 bases, J lost 8 bases, and 7 bases lay in between. CDR3 in amino acids: CSARDRLEAFF. In DNA, the CDR3 is TGCAGTGCTAGAGATCGCCTAGAAGCTTTCTTT.

CDR3 loop: CASSYSRVMNTEAFF. The CDR3 nucleotides read TGTGCCAGCAGTTACTCGCGGGTAATGAACACTGAAGCTTTCTTT. The rearrangement joins TRBV6-5 to TRBJ1-1; D not certain. Germline V lookup: CDR1 MNHEY, CDR2 SVGAGI. The CDR3 totals 15 residues. Trimming removed 0 bases at V and 0 bases at J, with 8 bases between.

The chain couples TRBV7-2 to TRBJ2-1; 12 nucleotides match TRBD2. The CDR3 has 16 residues. The V gene's germline CDR1 is SGHTA and CDR2 FQGNSA. After removal of 5 bases from V and 4 bases from J, the junction contained 6 bases not matched to a gene. Here the CDR3 DNA reads TGTGCCAGCAGCACCCGGACTAGCGGGAAGTACAATGAGCAGTTCTTC. Translation: CASSTRTSGKYNEQFF.

Remarks on this clone: One junction end disagrees with the germline gene, perhaps due to a read error. The rearrangement joins TRBV7-2 to TRBJ2-3, with D perhaps matching TRBD2 (5 bases). CDR3 size: 14 residues. The V gene's germline CDR1 is SGHTA and CDR2 FQGNSA. This chain's CDR3 is CASSLGLAWDTQYF. The CDR3, as DNA: TGTGCCAGCAGTTTAGGCCTAGCATGGGATACGCAGTATTTT.

This CDR3 reads CASSPGTPTHQPQHF. The CDR3 DNA is TGTGCCAGCAGCCCCGGGACTCCAACCCATCAGCCCCAGCATTTT. This chain connects TRBV7-8 to TRBJ1-5; perhaps TRBD1 as D (5 bases). CDR1 and CDR2 from the germline V gene are SGHVS and FQNEAQ. V dropped 5 bases and J dropped 5 bases, with 16 bases sitting between them. This CDR3 comprises 15 residues.